This T cell receptor (beta chain) is drawn from a study of CD8 T cells in ankylosing spondylitis. TCR beta libraries were made by quantitative 5'-RACE with molecular barcodes. Each CDR3 protein is one row after TCRdb ran MiXCR on the 5' RACE reads. The table shows roughly 100,000 distinct CDR3 sequences, with about 8.3% occurring only once. Germline lookup yields CDR1 GTSNPN and CDR2 SVGIG (reference sequence). Trimming removed 2 bases from V and 4 bases from J, with 1 base in between. The CDR3 runs to 10 residues. Findings and caveats of the study: Ankylosing spondylitis blood appeared to carry a characteristic TCR beta motif of eight or nine highly homologous variants. In synovial fluid and blood from reactive arthritis, some motif variants were previously reported.

This clonotype has a count of ten or more. Antigen unknown. Sequencing input: blood, either unsorted or a sorted T cell fraction (not recorded which). The TCR comes from a male donor with ankylosing spondylitis or in good health (not recorded which). The rearrangement joins TRBV30 to TRBJ2-3; D is uncertain. For the CDR3, the DNA is TGTGCCTGGAGTCCAGATACGCAGTATTTT. Translating gives CAWSPDTQYF.